The 24 T cell receptor beta chains below were found in one sample sequenced in a study of shared clonotypes between healthy human individuals. Produced via immunoSEQ multiplex PCR; TCRdb's table is partial and in-frame only. The data show 1.4 million to 1.5 million clones, 95% to 97% seen once. The sequenced sample was naive CD4+ T cells sorted from blood. As for subset: CD45RA+ positively selected. The receptor source for this set is a man younger than 40 in good health.

This chain links TRBV14 with TRBJ2-1; the match to TRBD2 covers 10 bases. With 5 bases clipped from V and 8 bases from J, the junction kept 12 bases outside the gene matches. The CDR3 has 16 residues. CDR1 and CDR2 from the germline V gene are SGHDN and FVKESK. The CDR3 coding sequence is TGTGCCAGCAGCGTGGATGGGGCTAGCGGGAGCGATGAGCAGTTCTTC. As protein: CASSVDGASGSDEQFF.

The rearrangement joins TRBV11-2 to TRBJ1-1, with D unresolved. CDR1 is SGHAT and CDR2 is FQNNGV in the germline V gene. CDR3 length: 14 amino acids. V lost 2 bases and J 4 bases, leaving 11 bases between the germline ends. CDR3 nucleotides: TGTGCCAGCAGCTTATACTCTGGTAGCACTGAAGCTTTCTTT. Translating it yields CASSLYSGSTEAFF.

The chain has TRBV9 and TRBJ1-2, with 7 bases fitting TRBD1. The V and J ends lost 4 bases and 8 bases, in that order; junction bases with no gene match: 5. The V gene's germline CDR1 is SGDLS and CDR2 YYNGEE. The CDR3 is 12 amino acids. The CDR3 DNA is TGTGCCAGCAGCCGGGACAGTTGGGGCTACACCTTC. Protein: CASSRDSWGYTF.

This chain joins TRBV5-1 and TRBJ2-7, with D perhaps TRBD2 (6 bases). Deletions cut 0 bases from V and 2 bases from J, with 15 bases between. CDR3 length: 16 amino acids. Germline values: CDR1 SGHRS, CDR2 YFSETQ. The CDR3 DNA reads TGCGCCAGCAGCTTGGTGGCCGGGACTCATGCCTACGAGCAGTACTTC. It translates to CASSLVAGTHAYEQYF.

The rearrangement uses TRBV5-6 and TRBJ2-7; no reliable D call. The CDR3 covers 13 residues. Germline assignment: CDR1 SGHDT and CDR2 YYEEEE. V was pared by 0 bases and J by 6 bases, with 10 bases between. The CDR3 region is CASSLGQASEQYF. The CDR3 DNA is TGTGCCAGCAGCTTGGGGCAGGCCAGCGAGCAGTACTTC.

Only one count was recorded for this clone. Other DNA sequences in the sample encode the same CDR3. The gene calls are TRBV5-1 and TRBJ2-5; the D gene is possibly TRBD2 (6 bases). V lost 3 bases and J lost 5, with 8 bases in between. The CDR3 has 12 residues. Germline V lookup: CDR1 SGHRS, CDR2 YFSETQ. The CDR3 DNA is TGCGCCAGCAGCTCCGGAGGGGAGACCCAGTACTTC. Protein sequence: CASSSGGETQYF. Combining the CDR3 with reference TRBV5-1 and TRBJ2-5 gives the whole variable domain KAGVTQTPRYLIKTRGQQVTLSCSPISGHRSVSWYQQTPGQGLQFLFEYFSETQRNKGNFPGRFSGRQFSNSRSEMNVSTLELGDSALYLCASSSGGETQYFGPGTRLLVL.

This clone came up once. This chain links TRBV29-1 with TRBJ2-7; D is unclear. This CDR3 has 11 amino acids. V was pared by 4 bases and J by 2 bases, with 6 bases between. Germline V gene lookup returns CDR1 SQVTM and CDR2 ANQGSEA. The CDR3 DNA follows: TGCAGCGTTGCAGAACCCTACGAGCAGTACTTC. The encoded protein is CSVAEPYEQYF.

The table lists this clone with a count of one. This chain uses TRBV9 with TRBJ1-2; D unclear. V dropped 3 bases and J dropped 7 bases, with 7 bases sitting between them. The CDR3 runs to 11 residues. In germline, CDR1 is SGDLS, CDR2 YYNGEE. The CDR3 region has the DNA TGTGCCAGCAGCGGAGGAAGTGGCTACACCTTC. Protein sequence: CASSGGSGYTF. Looking up the rest from reference TRBV9 and TRBJ1-2 gives the full variable domain: DSGVTQTPKHLITATGQRVTLRCSPRSGDLSVYWYQQSLDQGLQFLIQYYNGEERAKGNILERFSAQQFPDLHSELNLSSLELGDSALYFCASSGGSGYTFGSGTRLTVV.

In this sample, this clone turned up a few times. The V and J genes are TRBV9 and TRBJ1-2; D not certain. The germline V gene encodes CDR1 SGDLS and CDR2 YYNGEE. The V end lost 0 bases, the J end lost 7 bases, and 13 bases lay between the germline ends. The CDR3 contains 14 residues. The CDR3 is CASSVEDFLGGYTF. The DNA of the CDR3 is TGTGCCAGCAGCGTAGAGGATTTCCTAGGTGGCTACACCTTC. The complete variable domain, with remaining parts taken from reference TRBV9 and TRBJ1-2, reads DSGVTQTPKHLITATGQRVTLRCSPRSGDLSVYWYQQSLDQGLQFLIQYYNGEERAKGNILERFSAQQFPDLHSELNLSSLELGDSALYFCASSVEDFLGGYTFGSGTRLTVV.

The V call is TRBV4-3, the J call TRBJ2-1; tentatively, D is TRBD1 (6 bases). This CDR3 has 21 residues. Germline assignment: CDR1 LGHNA and CDR2 YSLEER. The germline V and J ends were trimmed by 3 bases and 4 bases, with 31 bases remaining between them. The CDR3 protein is CASSQYRGRLPQGWSYNEQFF. The DNA of the CDR3 is TGCGCCAGCAGCCAGTATAGGGGGAGACTACCCCAGGGGTGGAGTTACAATGAGCAGTTCTTC.

In the case of this clone: The sample has other DNA sequences that encode this CDR3 too. The chain links TRBV6-5 to TRBJ1-5, with no clear D. Germline assignment: CDR1 MNHEY and CDR2 SVGAGI. V dropped 4 bases and J dropped 4 bases, with 8 bases sitting between them. The CDR3 totals 13 residues. The CDR3 DNA sequence: TGTGCCAGCAGTTCGCTCCGAAATCAGCCCCAGCATTTT. Its translation: CASSSLRNQPQHF.

The rearrangement uses TRBV6-6 and TRBJ1-3; the D is unclear. Germline V gene lookup returns CDR1 MNHNY and CDR2 SVGAGI (reference sequence). V dropped 6 bases and J dropped 0 bases, with 15 bases sitting between them. This CDR3 is built from 16 residues. CDR3 protein: CASSRHDTNSGNTIYF. The CDR3 DNA follows: TGTGCCAGCAGCCGACACGACACCAACTCTGGAAACACCATATATTTT.

The chain employs TRBV5-8 and TRBJ1-5; weak D call: TRBD1 (6 bases). Germline loops: CDR1 SGHTS, CDR2 YDEGEE. V lost 0 bases, J lost 7 bases, and 11 bases lay in between. There are 14 residues in the CDR3. As DNA, the CDR3 is TGTGCCAGCAGCTTGGGGGGACACGCCCAGCCCCAGCATTTT. Translation gives CASSLGGHAQPQHF. Full variable domain (rest looked up from reference TRBV5-8 and TRBJ1-5): EAGVTQSPTHLIKTRGQQATLRCSPISGHTSVYWYQQALGLGLQFLLWYDEGEERNRGNFPPRFSGRQFPNYSSELNVNALELEDSALYLCASSLGGHAQPQHFGDGTRLSIL.

The V call is TRBV5-1, the J call TRBJ2-2; TRBD1 is a possible D gene (6 bases). Germline CDR1 and CDR2: SGHRS and YFSETQ. Trimming removed 4 bases from V and 5 bases from J, with 18 bases in between. CDR3 length: 16 amino acids. The CDR3 nucleotides read TGCGCCAGCAGCAGTACAGGGATCCAACCAACCGGGGAGCTGTTTTTT. As protein: CASSSTGIQPTGELFF.

The rearrangement links TRBV29-1 to TRBJ1-2; D may be TRBD1 (6 bases). Germline V CDR1 and CDR2: SQVTM, ANQGSEA. The CDR3 consists of 16 residues. Trimming cost V 5 bases and J 0 bases, with 19 bases left between them. This CDR3 is CSVNPTSRTANYGYTF. The CDR3 region has the DNA TGCAGCGTTAACCCGACCTCTAGGACAGCTAACTATGGCTACACCTTC.

This chain uses TRBV19 with TRBJ1-5; D remains unclear. The CDR3 is made up of 15 amino acids. Germline values: CDR1 LNHDA, CDR2 SQIVND (reference sequence). V was trimmed by 5 bases and J by 3 bases, leaving 14 bases between them. This CDR3 reads CASSLLRGYNQPQHF. Written as DNA, the CDR3 is TGTGCCAGTAGTCTCCTCCGGGGATACAATCAGCCCCAGCATTTT.

The chain combines TRBV7-3 with TRBJ1-1, with D hard to call. V was shortened by 7 bases and J by 4 bases, with 16 bases between the two germline ends. Germline V gives CDR1 SGHTA, CDR2 FQGTGA. This CDR3 contains 14 residues. The CDR3 bases are TGTGCCAGCACCCGGCGAGCGATGATCACTGAAGCTTTCTTT. Translation: CASTRRAMITEAFF.

The chain joins TRBV28 to TRBJ2-7; D may correspond to TRBD1 or TRBD2 (5 bases each). The CDR3 loop spans 13 amino acids. V lost 1 base, J lost 6 bases, and 10 bases lay in between. Germline CDR1 and CDR2: MDHEN and SYDVKM. Here the CDR3 DNA reads TGTGCCAGCAGTTTATTGGGGCGGGTCGAGCAGTACTTC. Its protein is CASSLLGRVEQYF.

J is TRBJ1-2 and V is TRBV28; the D is unclear. Germline V gene lookup returns CDR1 MDHEN and CDR2 SYDVKM. This CDR3 contains 10 residues. V shed 3 bases and J shed 8 bases, with 4 bases lying between them. Here the CDR3 DNA reads TGTGCCAGCAGTTTTATCGGCTACACCTTC. Translation gives CASSFIGYTF.

The gene calls are TRBV9 and TRBJ2-3, with 8 bases fitting TRBD2. With 0 bases clipped from V and 5 bases from J, the junction kept 11 bases outside the gene matches. CDR1 and CDR2 from the germline V gene are SGDLS and YYNGEE. This CDR3 comprises 17 residues. The CDR3, as DNA: TGTGCCAGCAGCGTAGACCCCCCAGCGGGAGCTTTAGATACGCAGTATTTT. Amino acids: CASSVDPPAGALDTQYF. The full variable domain, its missing parts supplied by reference TRBV9 and TRBJ2-3, is DSGVTQTPKHLITATGQRVTLRCSPRSGDLSVYWYQQSLDQGLQFLIQYYNGEERAKGNILERFSAQQFPDLHSELNLSSLELGDSALYFCASSVDPPAGALDTQYFGPGTRLTVL.

V and J are TRBV4-3 and TRBJ1-1; 7 bases align to TRBD1. The ends lost 2 bases at V and 11 bases at J; junction bases unmatched: 8. Germline loops: CDR1 LGHNA, CDR2 YSLEER. CDR3 length: 13 amino acids. The CDR3 coding sequence is TGCGCCAGCAGCCAACTGAGAGGGGGCGAGGCTTTCTTT. It specifies CASSQLRGGEAFF.

This chain connects TRBV2 to TRBJ2-7, with 11 nucleotides matching TRBD2. V shed 6 bases and J 3 bases; nucleotides not matched to a gene: 10. This CDR3 region has 16 residues. Germline CDR1 reads SNHLY; CDR2 reads FYNNEI. CDR3 amino acids: CASRGTSGAAFYEQYF. In DNA form, the CDR3 reads TGTGCCAGCAGGGGGACTAGCGGAGCCGCCTTCTACGAGCAGTACTTC.

The gene calls are TRBV10-2 and TRBJ2-1, with 16 positions matching TRBD2. Germline trimming cut 7 bases from V and 7 bases from J; bases unmatched to any gene: 7. Per germline, CDR1 WSHSY and CDR2 SAAADI. This CDR3 contains 16 residues. In DNA form, the CDR3 reads TGCGCCAGCACCCTAGGGGGACTAGCGGGAGGGAATGAGCAGTTCTTC. This gives the protein CASTLGGLAGGNEQFF.

V and J are TRBV7-8 and TRBJ2-2; D assignment may be TRBD1 or TRBD2 (7 bases each). Germline values: CDR1 SGHVS, CDR2 FQNEAQ. Trimming took off 5 bases at V and 8 bases at J, with 12 bases between the two ends. The CDR3 is 13 amino acids. The CDR3 DNA reads TGTGCCAGCAGCCCAGGGGGACTAGGGGAGCTGTTTTTT. This translates into CASSPGGLGELFF.